These 20 T cell receptor beta chains were all obtained from the same sample, sequenced in a study of T cells after yellow fever vaccination. TCRdb fed the 5' RACE reads into MiXCR, producing one record per CDR3 protein. Of some 560,000 distinct CDR3 sequences in the sample, roughly 19% were seen once. The material was PBMCs, obtained 15 days after the yellow fever booster vaccination. The receptors here all came from a man aged 30 to 45 who received the YFV17D yellow fever vaccine.

This clonotype was seen a few times. The chain is built from TRBV7-2 and TRBJ2-7; D unresolved. This CDR3 is built from 13 residues. Germline V gives CDR1 SGHTA, CDR2 FQGNSA. V lost 3 bases and J 2 bases, leaving 8 bases between the germline ends. CDR3 sequence: CASSFLTPYEQYF. In DNA form, the CDR3 reads TGTGCCAGCAGCTTCCTTACACCCTACGAGCAGTACTTC.

In its sample, this clonotype was seen a few times. CDR3 amino acids: CASSQGQGKDTQYF. Written as DNA, the CDR3 is TGCGCCAGCAGCCAGGGACAGGGGAAAGATACGCAGTATTTT. The chain employs TRBV5-1 and TRBJ2-3; 10 bases agree with TRBD1. Germline CDR1 is SGHRS and CDR2 is YFSETQ. CDR3 length equals 14 residues. V was clipped by 4 bases and J by 5 bases; unmatched bases: 4.

CDR3 in amino acids: CASSAGLSYEQYF. The CDR3 coding sequence is TGTGCCAGCAGCGCGGGACTCTCCTACGAGCAGTACTTC. The J gene is TRBJ2-7, the V gene TRBV6-2 or TRBV6-3; maybe TRBD2 (6 bases). Germline V gives CDR1 MNHEY, CDR2 SVGEGT. V lost 6 bases and J 0 bases, leaving 9 bases between the germline ends. The CDR3 totals 13 residues.

This clonotype was counted between two and nine times. The chain joins TRBV6-5 to TRBJ2-4, with TRBD2 as a possible D gene (6 bases). This CDR3 region has 15 residues. Trimming stripped 0 bases from V and 3 bases from J, with 9 bases between. Per germline, CDR1 MNHEY and CDR2 SVGAGI. The CDR3 DNA sequence: TGTGCCAGCAGTTACTCCCAGGGAGGCAAAAACATTCAGTACTTC. The encoded protein is CASSYSQGGKNIQYF.

The chain has TRBV28 and TRBJ1-1, with D tentatively TRBD1 (5 bases). The ends were cut back, 6 bases at V and 7 bases at J, with 15 bases in the middle. In germline, CDR1 is MDHEN, CDR2 SYDVKM. This CDR3 spans 13 amino acids. The CDR3, as DNA: TGTGCCAGCAGCGGGACGAATGGCTTTGAAGCTTTCTTT. Translated: CASSGTNGFEAFF.

The rearrangement uses TRBV29-1 and TRBJ2-1; tentatively, D is TRBD1 (5 bases). Germline CDR1 is SQVTM and CDR2 is ANQGSEA. CDR3 length equals 15 residues. The V and J ends lost 4 bases and 1 base respectively, with 14 bases between them. CDR3 DNA sequence: TGCAGCGTTGTGGGGCGGTCTCTTTCCTACAATGAGCAGTTCTTC. It translates to CSVVGRSLSYNEQFF.

This chain links TRBV25-1 with TRBJ2-3; 10 bases line up with TRBD2. With 6 bases clipped from V and 2 bases from J, the junction kept 14 bases outside the gene matches. CDR1 and CDR2 (germline): MGHDK, SYGVNS. The CDR3 length is 18 residues. CDR3 loop: CASRIGHGLAGVTDTQYF. The CDR3 bases are TGTGCCAGCAGGATCGGTCACGGGCTAGCGGGAGTCACAGATACGCAGTATTTT. Combining the CDR3 with reference TRBV25-1 and TRBJ2-3 gives the whole variable domain EADIYQTPRYLVIGTGKKITLECSQTMGHDKMYWYQQDPGMELHLIHYSYGVNSTEKGDLSSESTVSRIRTEHFPLTLESARPSHTSQYLCASRIGHGLAGVTDTQYFGPGTRLTVL.

This clonotype was detected only a few times. The chain links TRBV3-1 to TRBJ2-6, with TRBD2 as a possible D gene (6 bases). Trimming pared 3 bases from V and 1 base from J, leaving 7 bases between. The CDR3 runs 15 residues. In germline, CDR1 is LGHDT, CDR2 YNNKEL (reference sequence). The chain's CDR3 is CASSHRGSGANVLTF. CDR3 bases: TGTGCCAGCAGCCACCGGGGGTCTGGGGCCAACGTCCTGACTTTC.

CDR3 sequence: CSARPTRGAWTGELFF. The CDR3 DNA reads TGCAGTGCCCGGCCTACTCGGGGGGCGTGGACCGGGGAGCTGTTTTTT. V usage is TRBV20-1 and J usage is TRBJ2-2, with D possibly being TRBD2 (7 bases). Germline V gene lookup returns CDR1 DFQATT and CDR2 SNEGSKA (reference sequence). Trimming cost V 6 bases and J 5 bases, with 22 bases left between them. This CDR3 spans 16 amino acids.

This clonotype was detected only a few times. The chain employs TRBV20-1 and TRBJ2-1; 8 nucleotides agree with TRBD2. There are 14 residues in the CDR3. Per germline, CDR1 DFQATT and CDR2 SNEGSKA (reference sequence). After removal of 6 bases from V and 6 bases from J, the junction contained 10 bases not matched to a gene. The chain's CDR3 is CSAQSGRGSNEQFF. CDR3 DNA: TGCAGTGCCCAGAGCGGGAGAGGTTCCAATGAGCAGTTCTTC.

This clonotype was recorded many times. The genes are TRBV5-1 and TRBJ2-1; TRBD1 might be the D (5 bases). CDR3 length equals 13 residues. Germline lookup yields CDR1 SGHRS and CDR2 YFSETQ. Trimming took 4 bases from V and 9 from J, leaving 14 bases between them. The DNA of the CDR3 is TGCGCCAGCAGCCCGGGTGGGGCGGCTGAGCAGTTCTTC. This gives the protein CASSPGGAAEQFF.

The table lists this clonotype with a count of one. The rearrangement uses TRBV2 and TRBJ2-1; 10 bases map to TRBD1. This CDR3 region has 14 residues. In germline, CDR1 is SNHLY, CDR2 FYNNEI. V was clipped by 5 bases and J by 5 bases; unmatched bases: 3. The CDR3 reads CASSSDRGDNEQFF. Here the CDR3 DNA reads TGTGCCAGCAGTTCGGACAGGGGGGACAATGAGCAGTTCTTC.

The chain links TRBV6-4 to TRBJ2-7, with D perhaps matching TRBD2 (7 bases). The ends were cut back, 6 bases at V and 0 bases at J, with 18 bases in the middle. Germline-derived CDR1 and CDR2 are MRHNA and SNTAGT. The CDR3 length is 16 residues. The CDR3 spells CASRPGGGASSYEQYF. The CDR3 region has the DNA TGTGCCAGCAGACCTGGGGGGGGGGCAAGCTCCTACGAGCAGTACTTC.

The sample holds a few counts of this clonotype. The gene calls are TRBV11-2 and TRBJ2-1; either TRBD1 or TRBD2 may fit D (6 bases each). Germline V gives CDR1 SGHAT, CDR2 FQNNGV. This CDR3 comprises 15 residues. V was clipped by 8 bases and J by 5 bases, with 19 bases between them. The CDR3 loop reads CASRRGQGWNNEQFF. The CDR3 DNA sequence: TGTGCCAGCCGCCGGGGGCAGGGGTGGAACAATGAGCAGTTCTTC.

This sequence joins TRBV6-2 or TRBV6-3 and TRBJ2-7; the match to TRBD2 covers 7 bases. Germline lookup yields CDR1 MNHEY and CDR2 SVGEGT. Trimming cost V 2 bases and J 3 bases; bases outside gene matches: 1. The CDR3 is 13 amino acids. CDR3 coding DNA: TGTGCCAGCAGTTACAAGCGGGACTACGAGCAGTACTTC. Translation: CASSYKRDYEQYF.

This chain connects TRBV11-2 to TRBJ2-3; D gene uncertain. Germline values: CDR1 SGHAT, CDR2 FQNNGV. Trimming shortened V by 6 bases and J by 6 bases, and 13 bases separated the two germline ends. The CDR3 has 13 amino acids. The CDR3 DNA is TGTGCCAGCAGGCTGGCGCAAGCCGATACGCAGTATTTT. It encodes CASRLAQADTQYF.

This clonotype was observed a few times. The CDR3 DNA reads TGTGCCAGCAGTTTCTGGCGGGAGAGGGGAGAGACCCAGTACTTC. Translating it yields CASSFWRERGETQYF. This chain connects TRBV12-3 or TRBV12-4 to TRBJ2-5; TRBD2 aligns across 7 bases. The CDR3 has 15 amino acids. V dropped 3 bases and J dropped 4; count of bases not matched to a gene: 8.

This clonotype has a handful of counts. V is TRBV5-5 and J is TRBJ2-1, with 9 bases fitting TRBD1. The CDR3 spans 15 residues. The V gene's germline CDR1 is SGHKS and CDR2 YYEKEE (reference sequence). V lost 1 base to trimming and J lost 7 bases; unmatched junction nucleotides: 6. This CDR3 is CASSLLQGAGNEQFF. In DNA form, the CDR3 reads TGTGCCAGCAGCTTGTTACAGGGGGCTGGAAATGAGCAGTTCTTC.

This clonotype appeared a few times. V is TRBV27 and J is TRBJ2-7, with D tentatively TRBD1 (6 bases). CDR1 is MNHEY, CDR2 SMNVEV, per germline (reference sequence). V lost 5 bases and J 3 bases, leaving 20 bases between the germline ends. CDR3 length: 16 residues. The CDR3 region is CASSPGTTIPLYEQYF. The DNA for the CDR3 is TGTGCCAGCAGTCCCGGGACAACCATCCCACTCTACGAGCAGTACTTC.

In this sample, this clonotype turned up a few times. The chain has TRBV6-2 or TRBV6-3 and TRBJ2-1, with 8 bases that match TRBD1. Germline V gene data show CDR1 as MNHEY and CDR2 as SVGEGT. The CDR3 loop spans 17 amino acids. The V gene end was trimmed by 5 bases and the J gene end by 4 bases; junction bases not matched to a gene: 13. CDR3 sequence: CASSDPGRTGKYNEQFF. CDR3 sequence (DNA): TGTGCCAGCAGTGACCCAGGGAGGACAGGGAAATACAATGAGCAGTTCTTC.